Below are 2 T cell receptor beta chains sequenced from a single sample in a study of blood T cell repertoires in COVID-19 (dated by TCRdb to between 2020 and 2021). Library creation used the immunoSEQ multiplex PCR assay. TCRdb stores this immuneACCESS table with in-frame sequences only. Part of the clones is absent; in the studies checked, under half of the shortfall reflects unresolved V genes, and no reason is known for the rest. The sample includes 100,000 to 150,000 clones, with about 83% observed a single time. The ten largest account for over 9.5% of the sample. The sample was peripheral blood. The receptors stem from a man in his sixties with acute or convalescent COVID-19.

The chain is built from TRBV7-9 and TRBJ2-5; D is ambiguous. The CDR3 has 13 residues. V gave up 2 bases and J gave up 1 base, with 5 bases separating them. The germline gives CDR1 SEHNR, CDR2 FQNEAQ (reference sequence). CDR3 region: CASSLRSQETQYF. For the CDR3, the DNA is TGTGCCAGCAGCTTAAGGAGCCAAGAGACCCAGTACTTC.

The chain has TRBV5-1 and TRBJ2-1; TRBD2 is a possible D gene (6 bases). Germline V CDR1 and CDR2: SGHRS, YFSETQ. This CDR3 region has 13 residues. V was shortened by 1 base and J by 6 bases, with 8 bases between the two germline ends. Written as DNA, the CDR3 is TGCGCCAGCAGCTTGACTAGCAGCAATGAGCAGTTCTTC. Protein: CASSLTSSNEQFF.